A single sample gave rise to the 30 T cell receptor beta chains below, sequenced in a study of graft-versus-host responses after intestinal transplantation. Clones were read by immunoSEQ multiplex PCR, and TCRdb kept only the in-frame ones, dropping some. This sample has tens of thousands of clones, with 85% to 95% found just once. Their specific antigens are unknown. Sequencing was performed on unstimulated CD8+ T cells sorted from spleen or lymph node cells, taken before transplant. The origin of the receptors is a human donor who was the organ donor for an intestinal transplant.

CDR3 in amino acids: CASSEGGGTAFDWSAGYTF. The CDR3 DNA sequence: TGTGCCAGCAGCGAGGGGGGCGGGACAGCCTTCGATTGGTCGGCTGGCTACACCTTC. The rearrangement links TRBV5-4 to TRBJ1-2; TRBD1 aligns across 7 bases. This CDR3 comprises 19 residues. The germline V gene has CDR1 SGHNT and CDR2 YYREEE (reference sequence). V lost 4 bases to trimming and J lost 7 bases; unmatched junction nucleotides: 25.

The V gene is TRBV19, the J gene TRBJ1-5, with D tentatively TRBD1 (5 bases). With 3 bases removed from V and 5 bases from J, the gap between germline ends came to 11 bases. This CDR3 has 14 residues. Germline CDR1 reads LNHDA; CDR2 reads SQIVND (reference sequence). This CDR3 is CASSIGTTHQPQHF. The CDR3 DNA sequence: TGTGCCAGTAGTATTGGGACGACTCATCAGCCCCAGCATTTT.

The chain combines TRBV5-1 with TRBJ2-7; D is possibly TRBD1 (5 bases). This CDR3 region has 14 residues. In germline, CDR1 is SGHRS, CDR2 YFSETQ. Trimming removed 0 bases at V and 3 bases at J, with 10 bases between. This CDR3 is CASSLATAGYEQYF. For the CDR3, the DNA is TGCGCCAGCAGCTTGGCGACAGCAGGCTACGAGCAGTACTTC. The variable domain in full, with the rest retrieved from reference TRBV5-1 and TRBJ2-7, is KAGVTQTPRYLIKTRGQQVTLSCSPISGHRSVSWYQQTPGQGLQFLFEYFSETQRNKGNFPGRFSGRQFSNSRSEMNVSTLELGDSALYLCASSLATAGYEQYFGPGTRLTVT.

The chain couples TRBV9 to TRBJ1-2; no reliable D call. V dropped 0 bases and J dropped 6 bases, with 12 bases sitting between them. The length of the CDR3 is 14 residues. Germline loops: CDR1 SGDLS, CDR2 YYNGEE. The CDR3 region has the DNA TGTGCCAGCAGCGTAGACGGAGGCGTAGATGGCTACACCTTC. Translating it yields CASSVDGGVDGYTF.

This sequence joins TRBV2 and TRBJ2-7; tentatively, D is TRBD2 (6 bases). The CDR3 runs to 14 residues. V lost 4 bases and J lost 0, with 10 bases in between. Germline V gene data show CDR1 as SNHLY and CDR2 as FYNNEI. The CDR3 spells CASSGDGSSYEQYF. CDR3 coding DNA: TGTGCCAGCAGTGGTGACGGGAGCTCCTACGAGCAGTACTTC.

V and J are TRBV5-6 and TRBJ1-5; D uncertain. Trimming removed 0 bases at V and 5 bases at J, with 6 bases between. Germline CDR1 reads SGHDT; CDR2 reads YYEEEE. The CDR3 contains 13 residues. The CDR3 loop is CASSLGADQPQHF. As DNA, the CDR3 is TGTGCCAGCAGCTTGGGGGCCGATCAGCCCCAGCATTTT.

The rearrangement uses TRBV7-6 and TRBJ2-1; TRBD2 aligns across 15 bases. Looked up from germline, CDR1 is SGHVS and CDR2 is FNYEAQ. This CDR3 is 18 amino acids long. Trimming at V came to 5 bases and at J to 0 bases, leaving 5 bases not matched to a gene. The CDR3 DNA reads as TGTGCCAGCAGCCCAGGACTAGCGGGGGGGAGCTCCTACAATGAGCAGTTCTTC. Translation gives CASSPGLAGGSSYNEQFF.

CDR3 region: CASSALGIDGNTIYF. In DNA, the CDR3 is TGTGCCAGCAGTGCATTAGGAATTGATGGAAACACCATATATTTT. V gene TRBV2 combines with J gene TRBJ1-3; D not resolved. Germline CDR1 and CDR2: SNHLY and FYNNEI. The CDR3 runs 15 residues. Trimming took off 4 bases at V and 3 bases at J, with 13 bases between the two ends.

This chain joins TRBV11-2 and TRBJ2-7; D tentatively fits TRBD1 or TRBD2 (6 bases each). Trimming stripped 1 base from V and 0 bases from J, with 13 bases between. The V gene's germline CDR1 is SGHAT and CDR2 FQNNGV. The CDR3 sequence is 16 residues long. CDR3 region: CASSLGGAGNSYEQYF. The CDR3 region has the DNA TGTGCCAGCAGCTTAGGGGGGGCCGGGAACTCCTACGAGCAGTACTTC.

V gene TRBV7-2 combines with J gene TRBJ2-1; either TRBD1 or TRBD2 may fit D (5 bases each). V was pared by 4 bases and J by 4 bases, with 11 bases between. Germline-derived CDR1 and CDR2 are SGHTA and FQGNSA. This CDR3 is built from 14 residues. CDR3 amino acids: CASSSLGPYNEQFF. CDR3 in DNA: TGTGCCAGCAGCTCCTTGGGACCTTACAATGAGCAGTTCTTC.

This chain's CDR3 is CASSPDRGVDTEAFF. For the CDR3, the DNA is TGTGCCAGCAGCCCGGACAGGGGAGTAGACACTGAAGCTTTCTTT. The chain links TRBV7-8 to TRBJ1-1; 9 bases are shared with TRBD1. Per germline, CDR1 SGHVS and CDR2 FQNEAQ. CDR3 size: 15 residues. V was clipped by 5 bases and J by 3 bases; unmatched bases: 7. Full variable domain (outside the CDR3, taken from reference TRBV7-8 and TRBJ1-1): GAGVSQSPRYKVAKRGQDVALRCDPISGHVSLFWYQQALGQGPEFLTYFQNEAQLDKSGLPSDRFFAERPEGSVSTLKIQRTQQEDSAVYLCASSPDRGVDTEAFFGQGTRLTVV.

This sequence joins TRBV2 and TRBJ1-1; 8 bases agree with TRBD1. Germline V gene data show CDR1 as SNHLY and CDR2 as FYNNEI. Losses at the gene ends were 8 bases for V and 0 bases for J; bases not matched to a gene: 8. The length of the CDR3 is 15 residues. The CDR3 sequence is CASLPGTGMNTEAFF. DNA of the CDR3: TGTGCCAGCCTCCCAGGGACAGGAATGAACACTGAAGCTTTCTTT.

The chain links TRBV28 to TRBJ2-1; D is undetermined. Looked up from germline, CDR1 is MDHEN and CDR2 is SYDVKM. The V gene lost 3 bases and the J gene lost 6 bases, with 6 bases spanning the gap. There are 12 residues in the CDR3. CDR3 DNA: TGTGCCAGCAGTTTGTGGTTCAATGAGCAGTTCTTC. It specifies CASSLWFNEQFF.

The V and J genes are TRBV9 and TRBJ1-3; D remains unclear. V lost 0 bases, J lost 0 bases, and 7 bases lay in between. The CDR3 runs 15 residues. CDR1 is SGDLS and CDR2 is YYNGEE in the germline V gene. CDR3 sequence reads: CASSVGSYSGNTIYF. CDR3 DNA: TGTGCCAGCAGCGTAGGCAGTTACTCTGGAAACACCATATATTTT.

The rearrangement uses TRBV6-1 and TRBJ2-7; 11 bases are shared with TRBD2. V was pared by 7 bases and J by 3 bases, with 2 bases of the junction left unmatched. Germline V CDR1 and CDR2: MNHNS, SASEGT. The CDR3 extends over 13 amino acids. CDR3 residues: CASKGLAVYEQYF. In nucleotides, the CDR3 is TGTGCCAGCAAGGGACTAGCGGTCTACGAGCAGTACTTC.

As DNA, the CDR3 is TGTGCCAGCAGTTTACTGCAGGGGGCCGCCGGGGAGCTGTTTTTT. Protein sequence: CASSLLQGAAGELFF. The chain employs TRBV28 and TRBJ2-2; TRBD1 matches at 8 bases. Trimming removed 2 bases from V and 6 bases from J; junction bases left unmatched: 5. The CDR3 sequence is 15 residues long. CDR1 MDHEN and CDR2 SYDVKM come from the germline V gene. Complete variable domain (other parts from reference TRBV28 and TRBJ2-2): DVKVTQSSRYLVKRTGEKVFLECVQDMDHENMFWYRQDPGLGLRLIYFSYDVKMKEKGDIPEGYSVSREKKERFSLILESASTNQTSMYLCASSLLQGAAGELFFGEGSRLTVL.

The chain couples TRBV9 to TRBJ2-2; TRBD1 or TRBD2 may be the D gene (5 bases each). The germline V gene encodes CDR1 SGDLS and CDR2 YYNGEE. The CDR3 covers 16 residues. V was clipped by 4 bases and J by 7 bases, with 20 bases between them. The CDR3 DNA sequence: TGTGCCAGCAGCTCACAGGCCAAGCGGAAGAACGGGGAGCTGTTTTTT. The encoded protein is CASSSQAKRKNGELFF.

The J gene is TRBJ2-5, the V gene TRBV7-9; D is ambiguous. The V gene's germline CDR1 is SEHNR and CDR2 FQNEAQ (reference sequence). The CDR3 contains 10 residues. Trimming removed 8 bases from V and 7 bases from J, with 8 bases in between. The CDR3 loop is CASGITTQYF. The CDR3, as DNA: TGTGCCAGCGGCATTACGACCCAGTACTTC.

This chain links TRBV9 with TRBJ2-1; D not certain. CDR3 length equals 14 residues. Trimming shortened V by 6 bases and J by 5 bases, and 15 bases separated the two germline ends. From germline, CDR1 is SGDLS and CDR2 YYNGEE. CDR3: CASNPSADHNEQFF. In DNA, the CDR3 is TGTGCCAGCAACCCAAGCGCGGATCACAATGAGCAGTTCTTC.

This rearrangement joins TRBV7-9 to TRBJ1-2, with 8 nucleotides matching TRBD1. The germline V gene has CDR1 SEHNR and CDR2 FQNEAQ (reference sequence). J was trimmed by 6 bases and V by 1 base; bases with no gene match: 10. This CDR3 region has 16 residues. CDR3 protein: CASSLGATGGYHGYTF. CDR3 in DNA: TGTGCCAGCAGCTTAGGAGCCACAGGGGGATACCATGGCTACACCTTC.

The CDR3 sequence is CASSQEYQYNEQFF. The CDR3 nucleotides are TGCGCCAGCAGCCAAGAATACCAATACAATGAGCAGTTCTTC. This chain uses TRBV4-3 with TRBJ2-1; D gene ambiguous. V was clipped by 0 bases and J by 4 bases, with 7 bases between them. Germline CDR1 is LGHNA and CDR2 is YSLEER. The CDR3 spans 14 residues.

This chain uses TRBV28 with TRBJ1-5; TRBD1 matches at 8 bases. The CDR3 runs 13 residues. The germline CDR1 and CDR2 sequences are MDHEN and SYDVKM. Unmatched junction bases numbered 5, after V lost 6 bases and J lost 7 bases. DNA for the CDR3: TGTGCCAGCAGGTGGACAGGGTGGCAGCCCCAGCATTTT. The encoded protein is CASRWTGWQPQHF.

This chain connects TRBV28 to TRBJ1-3, with unresolved D. The CDR3 length is 14 residues. Germline assignment: CDR1 MDHEN and CDR2 SYDVKM. V lost 2 bases to trimming and J lost 0 bases, with 5 bases between them. This CDR3 is CASSLAPSGNTIYF. In nucleotides, the CDR3 is TGTGCCAGCAGTTTAGCCCCCTCTGGAAACACCATATATTTT.

CDR3 sequence (DNA): TGTGCCAGCAGTCCTTCCTTTTGGCGGACGAACACCGGGGAGCTGTTTTTT. This sequence encodes CASSPSFWRTNTGELFF. The V and J genes are TRBV27 and TRBJ2-2; D call uncertain. The CDR3 sequence is 17 residues long. CDR1 is MNHEY, CDR2 SMNVEV, per germline (reference sequence). The V end lost 5 bases, the J end lost 0 bases, and 16 bases lay between the germline ends.

This chain links TRBV19 with TRBJ2-7, with TRBD1 identical over 9 bases. V shed 9 bases, J shed 2 bases, and the junction held 5 bases outside the gene matches. CDR1 LNHDA and CDR2 SQIVND come from the germline V gene (reference sequence). The CDR3 contains 13 residues. In DNA form, the CDR3 reads TGTGCCAGCGGGACAGGGCCCGCCTACGAGCAGTACTTC. It translates to CASGTGPAYEQYF.

The chain recombines TRBV28 with TRBJ2-1; maybe TRBD1 (5 bases). This CDR3 is 13 amino acids long. Trimming stripped 10 bases from V and 4 bases from J, with 14 bases between. Per the germline V gene, CDR1 is MDHEN and CDR2 is SYDVKM. CDR3: CAILGLDYNEQFF. The CDR3 DNA sequence: TGTGCCATCCTGGGGCTAGATTACAATGAGCAGTTCTTC.

The chain uses TRBV5-1 and TRBJ1-1, with D uncertain. Germline lookup yields CDR1 SGHRS and CDR2 YFSETQ. V was shortened by 3 bases and J by 3 bases, with 15 bases between the two germline ends. The CDR3 is 15 amino acids. The CDR3 bases are TGCGCCAGCAGCTACATCAGCGGTGGTGACACTGAAGCTTTCTTT. The encoded protein is CASSYISGGDTEAFF.

The chain joins TRBV9 to TRBJ2-5, with 10 bases fitting TRBD2. Germline CDR1 and CDR2: SGDLS and YYNGEE. Trimming took 4 bases from V and 4 from J; bases not matched to a gene: 13. The length of the CDR3 is 17 residues. The CDR3 loop reads CASSIGTSDTKGETQYF. The CDR3 bases are TGTGCCAGCAGCATCGGGACTAGCGATACCAAGGGAGAGACCCAGTACTTC.

This chain connects TRBV4-1 to TRBJ2-7; 7 bases agree with TRBD1. V trimming: 4 bases; J trimming: 7 bases; junction bases outside the gene matches: 10. The CDR3 loop spans 14 amino acids. CDR1 and CDR2 (germline): MGHRA, YSYEKL. The CDR3 reads CASSPGQALREQYF. The DNA of the CDR3 is TGCGCCAGCAGCCCAGGACAGGCCCTCCGGGAGCAGTACTTC.

The chain joins TRBV5-4 to TRBJ1-2; TRBD1 agrees at 8 bases. The CDR3 extends over 16 amino acids. V gave up 4 bases and J gave up 0 bases; unmatched junction bases: 8. The germline CDR1 and CDR2 sequences are SGHNT and YYREEE (reference sequence). CDR3 sequence: CASSEQGGVTNYGYTF. In DNA, the CDR3 is TGTGCCAGCAGCGAACAGGGGGGGGTTACTAACTATGGCTACACCTTC.